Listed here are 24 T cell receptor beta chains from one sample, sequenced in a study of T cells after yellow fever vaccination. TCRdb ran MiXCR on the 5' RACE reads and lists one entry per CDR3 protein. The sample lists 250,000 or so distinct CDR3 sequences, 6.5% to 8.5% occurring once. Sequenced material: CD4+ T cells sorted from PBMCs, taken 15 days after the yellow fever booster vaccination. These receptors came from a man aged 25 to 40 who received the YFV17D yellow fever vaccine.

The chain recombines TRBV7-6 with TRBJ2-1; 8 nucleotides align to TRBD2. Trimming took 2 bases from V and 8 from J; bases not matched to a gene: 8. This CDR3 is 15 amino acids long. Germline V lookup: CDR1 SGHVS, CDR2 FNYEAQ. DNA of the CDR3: TGTGCCAGCAGCTTAAGGCAGAGCGGGAGCGATGAGCAGTTCTTC. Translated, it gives CASSLRQSGSDEQFF.

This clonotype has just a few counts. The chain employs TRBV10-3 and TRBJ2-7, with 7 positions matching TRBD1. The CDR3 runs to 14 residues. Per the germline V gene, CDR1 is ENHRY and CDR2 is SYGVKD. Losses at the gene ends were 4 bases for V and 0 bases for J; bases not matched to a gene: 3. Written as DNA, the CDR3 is TGTGCCATCAGTGCCGACAGGGACTCCTACGAGCAGTACTTC. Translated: CAISADRDSYEQYF.

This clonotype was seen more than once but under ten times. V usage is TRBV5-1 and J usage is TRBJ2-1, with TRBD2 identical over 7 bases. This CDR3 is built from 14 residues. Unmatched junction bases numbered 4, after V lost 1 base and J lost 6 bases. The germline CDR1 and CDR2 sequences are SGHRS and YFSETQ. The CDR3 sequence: CASSLRASGNEQFF. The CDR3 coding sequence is TGCGCCAGCAGCTTGAGGGCTAGCGGCAATGAGCAGTTCTTC.

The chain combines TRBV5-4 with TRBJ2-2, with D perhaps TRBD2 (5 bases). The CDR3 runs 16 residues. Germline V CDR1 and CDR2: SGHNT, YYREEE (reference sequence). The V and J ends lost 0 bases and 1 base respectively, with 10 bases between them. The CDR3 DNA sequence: TGTGCCAGCAGCTTGGCCCCCGGGGAGAACACCGGGGAGCTGTTTTTT. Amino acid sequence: CASSLAPGENTGELFF.

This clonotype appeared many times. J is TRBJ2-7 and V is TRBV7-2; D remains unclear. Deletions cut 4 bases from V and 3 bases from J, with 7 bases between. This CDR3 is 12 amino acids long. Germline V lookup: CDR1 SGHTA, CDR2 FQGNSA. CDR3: CASSYVGYEQYF. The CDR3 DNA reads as TGTGCCAGCAGCTATGTAGGCTACGAGCAGTACTTC.

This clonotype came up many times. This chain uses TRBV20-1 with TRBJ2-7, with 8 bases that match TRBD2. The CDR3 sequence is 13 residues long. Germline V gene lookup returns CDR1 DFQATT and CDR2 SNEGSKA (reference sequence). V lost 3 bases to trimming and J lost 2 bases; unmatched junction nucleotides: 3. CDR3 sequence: CSASRTSPYEQYF. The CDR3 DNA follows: TGCAGTGCTAGTAGGACTAGCCCCTACGAGCAGTACTTC.

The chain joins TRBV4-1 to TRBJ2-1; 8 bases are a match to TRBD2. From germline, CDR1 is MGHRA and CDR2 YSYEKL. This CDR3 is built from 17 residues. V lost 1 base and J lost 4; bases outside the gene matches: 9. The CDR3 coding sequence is TGCGCCAGCAGCCAAGGGTCGAGCGGGAGTTTATACAATGAGCAGTTCTTC. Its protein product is CASSQGSSGSLYNEQFF.

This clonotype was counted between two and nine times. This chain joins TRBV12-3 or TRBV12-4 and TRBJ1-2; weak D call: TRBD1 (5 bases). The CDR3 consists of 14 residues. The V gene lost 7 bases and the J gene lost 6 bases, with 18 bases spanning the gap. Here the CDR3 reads CASTLGQSPNGYTF. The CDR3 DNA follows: TGTGCCAGCACCCTGGGGCAATCACCCAATGGCTACACCTTC.

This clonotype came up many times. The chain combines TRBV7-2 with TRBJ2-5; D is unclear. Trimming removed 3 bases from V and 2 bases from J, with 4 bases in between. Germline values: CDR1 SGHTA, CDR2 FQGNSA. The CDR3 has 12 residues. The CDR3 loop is CASSLFQETQYF. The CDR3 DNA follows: TGTGCCAGCAGCTTGTTTCAAGAGACCCAGTACTTC.

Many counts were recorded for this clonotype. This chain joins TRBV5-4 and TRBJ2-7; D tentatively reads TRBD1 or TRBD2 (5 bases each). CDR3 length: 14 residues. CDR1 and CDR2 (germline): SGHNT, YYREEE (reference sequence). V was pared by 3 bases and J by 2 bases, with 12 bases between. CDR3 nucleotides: TGTGCCAGCAGCTCCGGGACGGTGCCCTACGAGCAGTACTTC. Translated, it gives CASSSGTVPYEQYF.

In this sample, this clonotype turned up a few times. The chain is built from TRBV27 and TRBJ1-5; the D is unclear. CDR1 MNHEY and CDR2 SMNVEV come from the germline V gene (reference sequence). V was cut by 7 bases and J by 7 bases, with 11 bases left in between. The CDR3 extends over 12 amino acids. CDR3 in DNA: TGTGCCAGCACCGATGGTACGCAGCCCCAGCATTTT. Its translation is CASTDGTQPQHF.

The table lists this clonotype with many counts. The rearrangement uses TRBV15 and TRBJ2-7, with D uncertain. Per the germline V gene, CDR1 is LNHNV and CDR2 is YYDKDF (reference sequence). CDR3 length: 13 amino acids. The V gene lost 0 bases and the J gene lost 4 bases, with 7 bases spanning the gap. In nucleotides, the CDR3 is TGTGCCACCAGCAGAGATCGACAATACGAGCAGTACTTC. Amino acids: CATSRDRQYEQYF.

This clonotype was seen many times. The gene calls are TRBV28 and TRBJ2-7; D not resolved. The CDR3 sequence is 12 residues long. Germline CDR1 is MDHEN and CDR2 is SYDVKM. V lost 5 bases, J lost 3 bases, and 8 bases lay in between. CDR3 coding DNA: TGTGCCAGCAGTGCGGTCGGCTACGAGCAGTACTTC. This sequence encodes CASSAVGYEQYF.

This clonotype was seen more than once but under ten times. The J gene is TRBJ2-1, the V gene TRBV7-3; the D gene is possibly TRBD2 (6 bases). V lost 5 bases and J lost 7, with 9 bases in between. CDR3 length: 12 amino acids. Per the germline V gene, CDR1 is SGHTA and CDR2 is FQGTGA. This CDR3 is CASSVEGNEQFF. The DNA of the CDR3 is TGTGCCAGCAGCGTGGAGGGTAATGAGCAGTTCTTC.

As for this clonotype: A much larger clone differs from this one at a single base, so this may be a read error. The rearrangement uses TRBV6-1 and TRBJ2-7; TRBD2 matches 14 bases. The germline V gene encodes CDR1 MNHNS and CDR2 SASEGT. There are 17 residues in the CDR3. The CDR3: CGSSRQGTSGSVDEQYF. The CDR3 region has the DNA TGTGGCAGCAGTCGACAGGGGACTAGCGGGAGCGTCGACGAGCAGTACTTC.

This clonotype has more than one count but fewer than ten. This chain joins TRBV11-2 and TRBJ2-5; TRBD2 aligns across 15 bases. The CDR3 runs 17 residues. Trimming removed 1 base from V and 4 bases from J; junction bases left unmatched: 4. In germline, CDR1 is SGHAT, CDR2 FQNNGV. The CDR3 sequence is CASSLVGLAGGRETQYF. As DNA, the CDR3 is TGTGCCAGCAGCTTAGTCGGACTAGCGGGAGGGAGAGAGACCCAGTACTTC.

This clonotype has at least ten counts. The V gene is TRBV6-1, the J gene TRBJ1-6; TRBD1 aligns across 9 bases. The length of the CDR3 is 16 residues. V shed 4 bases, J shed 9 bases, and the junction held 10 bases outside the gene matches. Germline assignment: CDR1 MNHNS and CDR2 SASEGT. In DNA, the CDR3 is TGTGCCAGCAGTGGAACTCTGGGACAGGGAAGTTCACCCCTCCACTTT. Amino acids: CASSGTLGQGSSPLHF.

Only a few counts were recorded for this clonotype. The CDR3 spells CSASQERGGDTQYF. The CDR3 DNA reads as TGCAGCGCTTCCCAGGAGAGGGGGGGAGATACGCAGTATTTT. This chain joins TRBV29-1 and TRBJ2-3; weak D call: TRBD2 (7 bases). Germline V lookup: CDR1 SQVTM, CDR2 ANQGSEA. This CDR3 has 14 residues. Trimming left V 7 bases short and J 5 bases short, with 19 bases between.

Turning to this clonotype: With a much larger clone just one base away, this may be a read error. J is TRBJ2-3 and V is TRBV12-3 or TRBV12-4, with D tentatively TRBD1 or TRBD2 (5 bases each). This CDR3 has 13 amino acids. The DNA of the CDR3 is TGTGCCAGCAGTCCCGACAGTTTCGCGGGCGCAGTTTTT. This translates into CASSPDSFAGAVF.

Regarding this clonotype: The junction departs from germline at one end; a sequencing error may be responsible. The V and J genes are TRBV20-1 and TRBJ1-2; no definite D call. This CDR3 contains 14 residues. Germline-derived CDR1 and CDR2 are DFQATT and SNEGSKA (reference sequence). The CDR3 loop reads CCARGSWTGNGYTF. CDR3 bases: TGCTGTGCTAGAGGGTCGTGGACGGGCAATGGCTACACCTTC.

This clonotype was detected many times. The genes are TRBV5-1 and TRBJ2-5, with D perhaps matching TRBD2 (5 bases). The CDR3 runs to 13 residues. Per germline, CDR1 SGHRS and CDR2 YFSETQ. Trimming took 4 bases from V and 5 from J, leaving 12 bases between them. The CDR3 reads CASSTLGHETQYF. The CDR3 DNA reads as TGCGCCAGCAGCACACTAGGTCACGAGACCCAGTACTTC.

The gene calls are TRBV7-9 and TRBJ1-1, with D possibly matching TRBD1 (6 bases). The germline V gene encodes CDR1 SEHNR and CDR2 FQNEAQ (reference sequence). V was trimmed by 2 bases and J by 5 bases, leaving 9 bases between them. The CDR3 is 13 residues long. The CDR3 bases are TGTGCCAGCAGCTTACAGACAGGAACTGAAGCTTTCTTT. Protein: CASSLQTGTEAFF.

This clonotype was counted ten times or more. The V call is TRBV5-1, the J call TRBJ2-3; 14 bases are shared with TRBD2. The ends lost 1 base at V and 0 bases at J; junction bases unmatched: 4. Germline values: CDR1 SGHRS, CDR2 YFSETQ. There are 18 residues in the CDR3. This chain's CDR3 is CASSLTGLAGGSTDTQYF. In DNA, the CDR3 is TGCGCCAGCAGCTTGACTGGACTAGCGGGAGGTAGCACAGATACGCAGTATTTT.

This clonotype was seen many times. CDR3 amino acids: CASSSGSPGELFF. CDR3 DNA: TGTGCCAGCTCTAGCGGGAGCCCCGGGGAGCTGTTTTTT. This chain uses TRBV10-3 with TRBJ2-2; the match to TRBD2 covers 10 bases. The germline V gene has CDR1 ENHRY and CDR2 SYGVKD. The CDR3 consists of 13 residues. The trim removed 10 bases at V and 6 bases at J, leaving 5 bases unmatched.